This TCR beta chain was documented in a study of T cells after yellow fever vaccination. About the study: Preparing low-cell-number fractions relied on SMART-Seq v4 Ultra Low Input. Study findings and constraints: Most primary-vaccination clones recurred post-booster (around 95% CD4, around 90% CD8). A weaker but faster secondary response was observed, peaking on day 5 versus 15.

Template switching by 5'RACE produced TCR cDNA, adding a universal primer site and UMIs. TCRdb re-called the 5' RACE reads with MiXCR, one entry per CDR3 protein. The sample includes 150,000 or so distinct CDR3 sequences, 5% to 8% of them seen just once. V was cut by 3 bases and J by 3 bases, with 18 bases left in between. This CDR3 region has 16 residues. The germline V gene encodes CDR1 SGDLS and CDR2 YYNGEE. Regarding this clonotype: Its specificity is not known.

This chain uses TRBV9 with TRBJ1-2; D might be TRBD1 (5 bases). Sequencing used CD4+ T cells sorted from PBMCs, obtained 10 days after the yellow fever booster vaccination. The origin of this receptor is a man aged 25 to 40 who received the YFV17D yellow fever vaccine. This chain's CDR3 is CASSARQTEYDYGYTF. In nucleotides, the CDR3 is TGTGCCAGCAGCGCAAGACAGACTGAATACGACTATGGCTACACCTTC.